One T cell receptor (beta chain) is described in this entry. The record originates from a study of blood T cells in healthy people across ages. Per the germline V gene, CDR1 is MNHEY and CDR2 is SMNVEV (reference sequence). CDR3 length: 16 residues. Losses at the gene ends were 2 bases for V and 4 bases for J; bases not matched to a gene: 7. A J-beta primer mix and a sample-barcoded 5' primer were used in a second PCR of roughly 6 to 11 cycles. In TCRdb, the 5' RACE reads were re-called with MiXCR into one record per CDR3 protein. This sample carries approximately 850,000 distinct CDR3 sequences, more than 45% of them seen once, and the ten largest clones take approximately 21%.

The sample comprised blood. The origin of this receptor is a man aged 25 to 45 in good health. The chain employs TRBV27 and TRBJ2-3; 9 nucleotides match TRBD2. CDR3 sequence (DNA): TGTGCCAGCAGTTTAGGGCGCGGGAGGGCCTCAGATACGCAGTATTTT. The encoded protein is CASSLGRGRASDTQYF.